This TCR beta chain derives from a study of T-cell memory formation after mild COVID-19 (dated by TCRdb to the early 2020s). General notes on the study: TCR sequence clusters from the two donors were found to be largely donor specific. Two young, previously healthy adult volunteers, one female and one male, were included in the cohort. In a couple of donors, T-cell clones that expanded and contracted after mild COVID-19 were followed by sequencing TCRalpha and TCRbeta repertoires longitudinally.

To note about this clonotype: The antigen it binds to is not known. No much larger clone is present one base from it, and per-base qualities are unavailable.

V is shortened by 4 bases, J by 3 bases, and the region joining them spans 12 bases. Via the germline V gene (reference sequence), CDR1 is SEHNR and CDR2 FQNEAQ. Counted from cysteine to phenylalanine, this CDR3 has 14 amino acids. Only the CDR3 DNA stays, 42 bases, in frame from base 1. Findings and caveats that apply to the study as a whole: The study included only two mild cases, and larger cohorts that include severe cases with pre-infection samples were judged to be necessary. Whether the second-wave clones peaking on day 37 were SARS-CoV-2 specific was not confirmed. Balanced CD4/CD8 phenotypes were observed for clones contracting from day 15 to 85, whereas a bias towards CD4+ was observed for a second wave of clones expanding from day 15 to 37. The detection of some responding clones in pre-infection memory suggests that pre-existing cross-reactive memory T cells joined the SARS-CoV-2 response. Contracting CD4+ clones were found mainly in CM and EM memory subsets, while CD8+ clones were enriched in EMRA.

Ficoll-Paque density gradient centrifugation was used to isolate PBMCs. Sequenced using an Illumina NovaSeq 6000. TCRalpha and TCRbeta cDNA libraries were constructed by 5'RACE with constant-segment primers, with sample barcodes and unique molecular identifiers being introduced. Trizol reagent was used to extract RNA from every sample. The libraries were amplified in two PCR steps, and the second step added a second sample barcode and Illumina TruSeq adapters. Sequencing of the libraries was done on an Illumina NovaSeq, producing 2 x 150 bp paired-end reads. The study's processing was this. The reads were demultiplexed and collapsed into UMI-guided consensus sequences using migec v1.2.7. Using mixcr v2.1.11, UMI consensuses were aligned to TRA and TRB V and J templates and then assembled into clonotypes. A clonotype was counted as expanded or contracted only when both edgeR and NoisET called the clonotype significant, with the noise models trained on biological replicates. For edgeR calls, the thresholds were a false discovery rate-adjusted p below 0.01 and a log2 fold-change of 1. As an exploratory analysis of dynamics, max-normalized trajectories of the 1000 most abundant clonotypes were examined with PCA combined with hierarchical clustering. Separately sequenced CD4+ and CD8+ repertoires were used to assign a CD4 or CD8 phenotype to each responding clone. The public sequencing data were trimmed at Q25 with fastp and processed into clonotypes with MiXCR by TCRdb, which kept only in-frame beta chains. Under each unique CDR3 protein, matching rows form one entry showing the most common genes and DNA. TCRdb's processing, not the authors', yielded these V and J calls. The sample has roughly 350,000 distinct CDR3 sequences on record, roughly an eighth of them singletons. 22% of the sample is held by the ten biggest clonotypes.

The receptor was isolated from a man aged 18-30 years who had mild COVID-19 (a few samples of this study predate the infection). The sample titles of this study are shuffled in the database, so cell type and time point are left out; the donor was told from shared clones. The sample was PBMCs or a T cell subset sorted from them (not recorded which). The chain was built from TRBV7-9 and TRBJ1-1; the D gene cannot be resolved reliably. The CDR3 reads CASSSGGEYTEAFF. In nucleotides, the sequence is TGTGCCAGCAGCTCTGGCGGGGAATACACTGAAGCTTTCTTT.